This T cell receptor beta chain was profiled in a study of monozygotic twins with inflammatory bowel disease. The CDR3 sequence is 14 residues long. The germline gives CDR1 SEHNR, CDR2 FQNEAQ (reference sequence). From its re-call of the 5' RACE reads, TCRdb lists each CDR3 protein once, without DNA. The sample includes around 150,000 distinct CDR3 sequences. This chain connects TRBV7-9 to TRBJ1-2. This sequence originates from a human donor with ulcerative colitis or Crohn's disease, or a healthy co-twin of an affected twin (not recorded which). Sequenced input: blood. CDR3 region: CASSLEGRSYGYTF.